These T cell receptor beta chains were read from a single sample in a study of control samples from healthy donors and cancer patients. The method was immunoSEQ multiplex PCR; TCRdb's version includes in-frame clones alone and lacks a portion of them. The table shows about 63,000 clones, with approximately 89% occurring only once. Input material: PBMCs. The receptors here all came from a woman aged 55-75 years with lung cancer. CDR3s include the opening cysteine and the closing phenylalanine or tryptophan.

cdr3_aa: CASSGWAVQETQYF
cdr3_length: 14
v_call: TRBV28
j_call: TRBJ2-5

cdr3_aa: CASTLGDHSYNEQFF
cdr3_length: 15
v_call: TRBV3-1/TRBV3-2
j_call: TRBJ2-1

cdr3_aa: CASSPGLGGYTF
cdr3_length: 12
v_call: TRBV5-4
j_call: TRBJ1-2

cdr3_aa: CASSLRQGDYGYTF
cdr3_length: 14
v_call: TRBV21-1
j_call: TRBJ1-2

cdr3_aa: CASSQDLGHSNSPLHF
cdr3_length: 16
v_call: TRBV4-2
j_call: TRBJ1-6

cdr3_aa: CAWQSGGRLPLHF
cdr3_length: 13
v_call: TRBV30
j_call: TRBJ1-6

cdr3_aa: CASSFPNRGGITDYEQYF
cdr3_length: 18
v_call: TRBV7-9
j_call: TRBJ2-7

cdr3_aa: CASTSKGQENTGELFF
cdr3_length: 16
v_call: TRBV18
j_call: TRBJ2-2

cdr3_aa: CASSAEPGQGLLSGNTIYF
cdr3_length: 19
v_call: TRBV5-1
j_call: TRBJ1-3

cdr3_aa: CASRQTANYEQFF
cdr3_length: 13
v_call: TRBV5-5
j_call: TRBJ2-1

cdr3_aa: CASSKQRGNYNEQFF
cdr3_length: 15
v_call: TRBV2
j_call: TRBJ2-1

cdr3_aa: CASSSDTGGSSYEQYF
cdr3_length: 16
v_call: TRBV5-1
j_call: TRBJ2-7

cdr3_aa: CASSQDFGEYNQPQHF
cdr3_length: 16
v_call: TRBV4-1
j_call: TRBJ1-5

cdr3_aa: CASSQDSGGYNEQFF
cdr3_length: 15
v_call: TRBV3-1/TRBV3-2
j_call: TRBJ2-1

cdr3_aa: CASSVTGTGPTDTQYF
cdr3_length: 16
v_call: TRBV9
j_call: TRBJ2-3

cdr3_aa: CARKARDGDEQYF
cdr3_length: 13
v_call: TRBV21-1
j_call: TRBJ2-7